Listed here is a single TCR beta chain. Antigen specificity is unknown. Trimming removed 6 bases from V and 5 bases from J, with 19 bases in between. The germline gives CDR1 SQVTM, CDR2 ANQGSEA. The CDR3 is 15 amino acids. TCRdb processed the multiplex PCR reads anew with MiXCR; each CDR3 protein has one entry. The sample carries over 200,000 distinct CDR3 sequences, approximately 31% recorded once. Samples came from axillary lymph nodes draining the breast cancer. The record originates from a study of breast tumors, draining lymph nodes, adjacent tissues. General observations from the study: Data fit most tumor T cells coming from lymph node, expanding in tumor. Tumor and nontumor repertoires were significantly more similar in luminal-like than in basal-like breast cancer. Compared with lymph nodes, tumors were less diverse; compared with nontumor tissue, more. That most tumor T cells come from lymph nodes remained unproven.

V gene TRBV29-1 combines with J gene TRBJ2-2; D possibly corresponds to TRBD1 (7 bases). Material: axillary lymph node tissue. The sequence was obtained from a female donor with breast cancer. Some clones in this sample may be carry-over from other donors' samples. CDR3 protein: CSVPLLTGRTGELFF. CDR3 in DNA: TGCAGCGTCCCCCTCCTGACAGGGAGGACCGGGGAGCTGTTTTTT.